This T cell receptor (beta chain) was recorded in a study of blood T cell repertoires in COVID-19. Overall study: Sites in the United States, Italy and Spain provided acute and convalescent COVID-19 samples.

Original handling: Reference gene primer amplification in the assay estimated nucleated cell counts. Clones were sequenced by immunoSEQ multiplex PCR, and TCRdb holds only the in-frame ones, with some missing. That table furnishes V, J and clone size, whereas the DNA furnished D and trimming. Among 250,000 to 300,000 clones listed, roughly 90% were seen once. This clone showed up just once. Ages ranged from about 18 to 100 years, with residence in some 25 US areas. Cohort allocation depended upon clinical history that participants reported. Germline lookup yields CDR1 MNHEY and CDR2 SMNVEV (reference sequence). The CDR3 extends over 16 amino acids. J was trimmed by 1 base and V by 4 bases; bases with no gene match: 4.

This receptor was obtained from a woman aged 40 to 49 with acute COVID-19. Sequenced input: PBMCs or T cells enriched from blood (not recorded which). The V call is TRBV27, the J call TRBJ2-2; the match to TRBD1 covers 9 bases. The CDR3 coding sequence is TGTGCCAGCAGTTACCGGGACAGGGTGAACACCGGGGAGCTGTTTTTT. Amino acids: CASSYRDRVNTGELFF.